What follows are 32 T cell receptor beta chains derived from one specimen sequenced in a study of vaccination effects on CD4 cells after COVID-19. The method was immunoSEQ multiplex PCR; TCRdb's version includes in-frame clones alone and lacks a portion of them. The sample holds more than 50,000 clones, under 80% seen once. The antigens for these receptors are not known. Expansion of antigen-specific CD4+ T cells with viral peptide pools was carried out by the ViraFEST assay before sequencing. With around ten days of culture completed, CD4+ T cells were isolated. Two doses of either BNT162b2 or mRNA-1273 were given to each participant. Here the sequenced sample was CD4+ T cells from PBMCs cultured with HCoV-OC43 spike peptides, taken after COVID-19 vaccination. Subset meaning: HCoV-OC43 spike overlapping peptide pool stimulation. The receptors here all came from a human donor who received a COVID-19 vaccine.

The CDR3 region is CAWSVGGSLGNTIYF. The CDR3 DNA follows: TGTGCCTGGAGTGTAGGGGGTTCACTAGGAAACACCATATATTTT. The V call is TRBV30, the J call TRBJ1-3, with a tentative D call TRBD1 (6 bases). V was shortened by 0 bases and J by 4 bases, with 13 bases between the two germline ends. The CDR3 has 15 amino acids. From germline, CDR1 is GTSNPN and CDR2 SVGIG (reference sequence).

There are a few counts of this clone. The chain combines TRBV27 with TRBJ1-2; D not certain. The V gene's germline CDR1 is MNHEY and CDR2 SMNVEV (reference sequence). V gave up 4 bases and J gave up 6 bases, with 15 bases separating them. The CDR3 runs to 14 residues. This CDR3 reads CASSSNRLGHGYTF. CDR3 nucleotides: TGTGCCAGCAGTTCCAATAGGCTCGGACATGGCTACACCTTC.

A remark on this clone: At the DNA level, this CDR3 is encoded by other sequences in the same sample as well. The chain links TRBV19 to TRBJ1-2, with D possibly being TRBD1 (6 bases). The germline V and J ends were trimmed by 6 bases and 3 bases, with 14 bases remaining between them. Germline V gene lookup returns CDR1 LNHDA and CDR2 SQIVND (reference sequence). The CDR3 length is 14 residues. In nucleotides, the CDR3 is TGTGCCAGTAGCACCACACAGGGATACTATGGCTACACCTTC. This gives the protein CASSTTQGYYGYTF.

The genes are TRBV4-1 and TRBJ1-3; no definite D call. Trimming stripped 0 bases from V and 3 bases from J, with 3 bases between. Germline CDR1 reads MGHRA; CDR2 reads YSYEKL. The CDR3 is 13 residues long. DNA of the CDR3: TGCGCCAGCAGCCAAGAAGGTGGAAACACCATATATTTT. It codes for CASSQEGGNTIYF.

The CDR3 region is CASSFRQGNYGYTF. The CDR3 DNA is TGTGCCAGCAGCTTCAGACAGGGGAACTATGGCTACACCTTC. The chain employs TRBV7-2 and TRBJ1-2; 8 positions match TRBD1. Trimming removed 3 bases from V and 2 bases from J; junction bases left unmatched: 2. The CDR3 is made up of 14 amino acids. The germline V gene has CDR1 SGHTA and CDR2 FQGNSA.

The chain employs TRBV7-2 and TRBJ1-2, with D maybe TRBD1 (6 bases). CDR1 is SGHTA and CDR2 is FQGNSA in the germline V gene. The CDR3 has 13 amino acids. Trimming took off 2 bases at V and 7 bases at J, with 11 bases between the two ends. The DNA for the CDR3 is TGTGCCAGCAGCTTATCTCCACAGGGTGGCTACACCTTC. Translation: CASSLSPQGGYTF.

The chain couples TRBV10-3 to TRBJ2-5, with 10 bases aligning to TRBD2. CDR1 ENHRY and CDR2 SYGVKD come from the germline V gene. This CDR3 comprises 16 residues. The J segment lost 3 bases and the V segment lost 2 bases, leaving 6 bases of the junction unmatched. The CDR3 sequence is CAISEGVAGGKETQYF. CDR3 DNA: TGTGCCATCAGTGAGGGTGTAGCGGGGGGAAAAGAGACCCAGTACTTC.

The V gene is TRBV4-1, the J gene TRBJ2-2; D gene uncertain. V was clipped by 0 bases and J by 0 bases, with 14 bases between them. CDR3 length equals 18 residues. CDR1 is MGHRA, CDR2 YSYEKL, per germline. The DNA for the CDR3 is TGCGCCAGCAGCCAAGAAGCGCCCGCAGCCTCGAACACCGGGGAGCTGTTTTTT. Protein sequence: CASSQEAPAASNTGELFF.

The chain has TRBV2 and TRBJ2-5; 8 nucleotides line up with TRBD2. V lost 8 bases and J lost 0; bases outside the gene matches: 8. The CDR3 runs 15 residues. CDR1 and CDR2 (germline): SNHLY, FYNNEI. Here the CDR3 DNA reads TGTGCCAGCGGCGGGGGGCAGAGGTACCAAGAGACCCAGTACTTC. Translating gives CASGGGQRYQETQYF.

The chain couples TRBV5-1 to TRBJ1-2; 9 nucleotides agree with TRBD1. CDR3 size: 15 residues. The V and J ends lost 0 bases and 7 bases, in that order; junction bases with no gene match: 7. Germline V gene sequence: CDR1 SGHRS, CDR2 YFSETQ. As DNA, the CDR3 is TGCGCCAGCAGCTTGGGGGGACAGGGAGGTTTTGGCTACACCTTC. Protein: CASSLGGQGGFGYTF.

V gene TRBV18 combines with J gene TRBJ1-1; 8 bases map to TRBD1. Germline CDR1 KGHSH, CDR2 LQKENI. The CDR3 covers 15 residues. V gave up 4 bases and J gave up 0 bases; unmatched junction bases: 4. As DNA, the CDR3 is TGTGCCAGCTCACAGGGGACAGGAATGAACACTGAAGCTTTCTTT. It specifies CASSQGTGMNTEAFF.

This chain uses TRBV5-1 with TRBJ2-7, with D perhaps matching TRBD1 (5 bases). The CDR3 is made up of 13 amino acids. Per germline, CDR1 SGHRS and CDR2 YFSETQ. Between the trimmed V and J ends, which lost 3 bases and 3 bases, there was a span of 10 bases. CDR3: CASSYPDSYEQYV. CDR3 nucleotide sequence: TGCGCCAGCAGCTACCCAGACAGCTACGAGCAGTACGTC.

The chain employs TRBV5-1 and TRBJ1-1; unclear D gene. V was clipped by 0 bases and J by 4 bases, with 22 bases between them. The CDR3 is made up of 18 amino acids. The V gene's germline CDR1 is SGHRS and CDR2 YFSETQ. The CDR3 sequence: CASSLVLVPSFPGTEAFF. Written as DNA, the CDR3 is TGCGCCAGCAGCTTGGTCTTAGTCCCCTCTTTCCCGGGCACTGAAGCTTTCTTT.

This clone came up a few times. CDR3 residues: CASILQGIYGYTF. As DNA, the CDR3 is TGTGCCAGCATCCTACAGGGGATCTATGGCTACACCTTC. The chain couples TRBV2 to TRBJ1-2, with 7 bases fitting TRBD1. The CDR3 consists of 13 residues. V shed 7 bases, J shed 4 bases, and the junction held 6 bases outside the gene matches. CDR1 and CDR2 from the germline V gene are SNHLY and FYNNEI.

The chain joins TRBV5-1 to TRBJ1-1, with D perhaps matching TRBD1 (5 bases). Deletions cut 3 bases from V and 3 bases from J, with 9 bases between. The CDR3 sequence is 13 residues long. The V gene's germline CDR1 is SGHRS and CDR2 YFSETQ. The CDR3 loop reads CASSYDSYTEAFF. DNA for the CDR3: TGCGCCAGCAGCTATGACAGTTACACTGAAGCTTTCTTT.

The chain employs TRBV6-6 and TRBJ2-3, with 12 nucleotides matching TRBD1. The J segment lost 6 bases and the V segment lost 6 bases, leaving 22 bases of the junction unmatched. Germline V gene lookup returns CDR1 MNHNY and CDR2 SVGAGI (reference sequence). CDR3 length equals 20 residues. CDR3 residues: CASSAWGTGGLVPRGDTQYF. CDR3 sequence (DNA): TGTGCCAGCAGCGCGTGGGGGACAGGGGGCTTAGTACCTCGCGGGGATACGCAGTATTTT.

V is TRBV14 and J is TRBJ2-2; D may be TRBD1 (5 bases). In germline, CDR1 is SGHDN, CDR2 FVKESK. The CDR3 spans 14 residues. Trimming stripped 0 bases from V and 7 bases from J, with 9 bases between. The CDR3 bases are TGTGCCAGCAGCCAAGACCACAGGTTCGGGGAGCTGTTTTTT. Translated, it gives CASSQDHRFGELFF.

This clone was seen more than once but under ten times. The chain links TRBV5-1 to TRBJ1-1; D is unclear. The CDR3 spans 14 residues. Germline CDR1 SGHRS, CDR2 YFSETQ. The V and J ends lost 4 bases and 0 bases respectively, with 10 bases between them. The CDR3 protein is CASSLGGLNTEAFF. As DNA, the CDR3 is TGCGCCAGCAGCCTGGGCGGGTTGAACACTGAAGCTTTCTTT.

The genes are TRBV9 and TRBJ2-1; weak D call: TRBD1 (9 bases). CDR1 and CDR2 (germline): SGDLS, YYNGEE. Trimming cost V 4 bases and J 7 bases, with 27 bases left between them. This CDR3 is built from 18 residues. For the CDR3, the DNA is TGTGCCAGCAGCCCCGGGGGGGACAGGGAGTTATTTAGGAATGAGCAGTTCTTC. Translation gives CASSPGGDRELFRNEQFF.

This clone was counted only a few times. This chain links TRBV5-1 with TRBJ2-1; 7 bases agree with TRBD1. Germline trimming cut 4 bases from V and 4 bases from J; bases unmatched to any gene: 5. The CDR3 totals 14 residues. Germline V gene data show CDR1 as SGHRS and CDR2 as YFSETQ. The CDR3 coding sequence is TGCGCCAGCAGCCTGGGGACAGCTTACAATGAGCAGTTCTTC. Its protein is CASSLGTAYNEQFF.

The CDR3 DNA is TGTGCCAGCTCACGGGACAGGGAAAACGAGCAGTACGTC. This codes for CASSRDRENEQYV. The chain uses TRBV18 and TRBJ2-7; the match to TRBD1 covers 9 bases. In germline, CDR1 is KGHSH, CDR2 LQKENI. The CDR3 length is 13 residues. The V and J ends lost 4 bases and 5 bases, in that order; junction bases with no gene match: 3.

This clone came up once. CDR3 loop: CASSFFGGDNEQFF. The CDR3 coding sequence is TGTGCCAGCAGCTTCTTCGGGGGTGACAATGAGCAGTTCTTC. The chain combines TRBV7-2 with TRBJ2-1; D possibly corresponds to TRBD2 (6 bases). This CDR3 comprises 14 residues. Germline-derived CDR1 and CDR2 are SGHTA and FQGNSA. Trimming shortened V by 3 bases and J by 5 bases, and 11 bases separated the two germline ends.

The rearrangement uses TRBV2 and TRBJ1-5, with D perhaps TRBD1 (5 bases). CDR3 length equals 14 residues. Germline V lookup: CDR1 SNHLY, CDR2 FYNNEI. The germline V and J ends were trimmed by 1 base and 6 bases, with 10 bases remaining between them. CDR3 in DNA: TGTGCCAGCAGTGAAGACGGGGCCGTTCAGCCCCAGCATTTT. As protein: CASSEDGAVQPQHF.

This clone was found a few times. The rearrangement links TRBV5-8 to TRBJ2-3, with D perhaps given as TRBD1 or TRBD2 (5 bases each). This CDR3 is built from 17 residues. CDR1 is SGHTS and CDR2 is YDEGEE in the germline V gene. Trimming shortened V by 3 bases and J by 2 bases, and 19 bases separated the two germline ends. The CDR3 DNA follows: TGTGCCAGCAGCTACGGACGAGGGACGGAATCCACAGATACGCAGTATTTT. It yields the protein CASSYGRGTESTDTQYF.

The rearrangement joins TRBV19 to TRBJ1-4; 11 positions agree with TRBD1. CDR3 length: 14 amino acids. The ends lost 6 bases at V and 8 bases at J; junction bases unmatched: 5. From germline, CDR1 is LNHDA and CDR2 SQIVND (reference sequence). CDR3 bases: TGTGCCAGTAGAAGGACAGGGGGCGAGGAAAAACTGTTTTTT. Amino acids: CASRRTGGEEKLFF.

The chain recombines TRBV10-1 with TRBJ2-3, with D tentatively TRBD1 or TRBD2 (6 bases each). Trimming shortened V by 2 bases and J by 3 bases, and 12 bases separated the two germline ends. CDR3 size: 15 residues. Germline lookup yields CDR1 WNHNN and CDR2 SYGVQD (reference sequence). CDR3 nucleotide sequence: TGCGCCAGCAGTGAGGGGGGCAGCGGGACAGATACGCAGTATTTT. As protein: CASSEGGSGTDTQYF.

J is TRBJ2-1 and V is TRBV5-4; 7 bases match TRBD1. The V gene's germline CDR1 is SGHNT and CDR2 YYREEE (reference sequence). V was clipped by 2 bases and J by 7 bases; unmatched bases: 6. This CDR3 has 14 amino acids. The chain's CDR3 is CASSLWTGRNEQFF. The CDR3 nucleotides read TGTGCCAGCAGCTTATGGACAGGAAGGAATGAGCAGTTCTTC. The full variable domain, its missing parts supplied by reference TRBV5-4 and TRBJ2-1, is ETGVTQSPTHLIKTRGQQVTLRCSSQSGHNTVSWYQQALGQGPQFIFQYYREEENGRGNFPPRFSGLQFPNYSSELNVNALELDDSALYLCASSLWTGRNEQFFGPGTRLTVL.

This chain links TRBV6-4 with TRBJ2-7, with TRBD2 matching 11 bases. The V gene end was trimmed by 4 bases and the J gene end by 2 bases; junction bases not matched to a gene: 19. CDR3 length: 20 amino acids. Looked up from germline, CDR1 is MRHNA and CDR2 is SNTAGT. The CDR3: CASSADNPGLAAPGTYEQYV. The CDR3, as DNA: TGTGCCAGCAGTGCCGACAATCCGGGACTAGCGGCACCAGGTACCTACGAGCAGTACGTC.

This chain connects TRBV2 to TRBJ1-2; D unresolved. Looked up from germline, CDR1 is SNHLY and CDR2 is FYNNEI. V was clipped by 2 bases and J by 4 bases, with 11 bases between them. The CDR3 is made up of 14 amino acids. CDR3: CASSEFGVSYGYTF. The CDR3 DNA is TGTGCCAGCAGTGAATTTGGGGTTTCCTATGGCTACACCTTC. The variable domain in full, completed from reference TRBV2 and TRBJ1-2, reads EPEVTQTPSHQVTQMGQEVILRCVPISNHLYFYWYRQILGQKVEFLVSFYNNEISEKSEIFDDQFSVERPDGSNFTLKIRSTKLEDSAMYFCASSEFGVSYGYTFGSGTRLTVV.

This clone was recorded once. V is TRBV19 and J is TRBJ1-4; 9 bases fit TRBD1. The CDR3 is 15 amino acids. V was clipped by 5 bases and J by 8 bases; unmatched bases: 9. Per germline, CDR1 LNHDA and CDR2 SQIVND (reference sequence). The CDR3 DNA follows: TGTGCCAGTAGTGCACGGACAGGGGTGGGCGAAAAACTGTTTTTT. Its translation is CASSARTGVGEKLFF.

The genes are TRBV19 and TRBJ2-2; the match to TRBD2 covers 13 bases. The CDR3 extends over 20 amino acids. Per the germline V gene, CDR1 is LNHDA and CDR2 is SQIVND (reference sequence). The junction had 12 bases not matched to a gene; V was cut back by 1 base and J by 4 bases. The CDR3 DNA reads as TGTGCCAGTAGTATAGTTGAAGGACTAGCGGGGGAAAGATTCACCGGGGAGCTGTTTTTT. This sequence encodes CASSIVEGLAGERFTGELFF.

The gene calls are TRBV9 and TRBJ1-2; TRBD1 might be the D (6 bases). The CDR3 length is 16 residues. CDR1 and CDR2 (germline): SGDLS, YYNGEE. The V end lost 1 base, the J end lost 6 bases, and 19 bases lay between the germline ends. CDR3 sequence (DNA): TGTGCCAGCAGCGTATCACCCCAGGGGAAGGTCGATGGCTACACCTTC. It encodes CASSVSPQGKVDGYTF.